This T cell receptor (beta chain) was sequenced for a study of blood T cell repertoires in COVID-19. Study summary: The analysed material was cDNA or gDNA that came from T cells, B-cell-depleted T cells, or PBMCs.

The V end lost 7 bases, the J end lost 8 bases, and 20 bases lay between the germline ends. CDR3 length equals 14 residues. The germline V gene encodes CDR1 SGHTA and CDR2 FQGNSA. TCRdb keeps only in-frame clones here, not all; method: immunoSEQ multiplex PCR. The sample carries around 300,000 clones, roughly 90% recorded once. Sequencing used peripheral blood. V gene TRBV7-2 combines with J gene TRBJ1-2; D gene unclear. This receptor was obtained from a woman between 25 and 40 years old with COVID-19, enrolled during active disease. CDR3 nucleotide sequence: TGTGCCAGCAACTTTGCGGGCACCTTGGGCGGCTACACCTTC. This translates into CASNFAGTLGGYTF.